The clone carrying this T cell receptor (beta chain) occurred a few times. This entry comes from a study of blood T cell repertoires in COVID-19. Under the authors' procedure: By means of reference gene primer amplification, nucleated cell counts were estimated. Measured with immunoSEQ multiplex PCR; TCRdb has only the in-frame clones, and not every one. V and J calls and clone size are given by that table; D and trimming were obtained from the DNA. The profile shows some 250,000 clones, about 88% of them singletons. The V gene lost 4 bases and the J gene lost 7 bases, with 17 bases spanning the gap. Germline V gene data show CDR1 as KGHSH and CDR2 as LQKENI. This CDR3 has 16 residues.

The source of this sequence is a woman between 40 and 50 years old who had recovered from COVID-19. The material sequenced was peripheral blood. The rearrangement links TRBV18 to TRBJ1-6; weak D call: TRBD1 (5 bases). CDR3 amino acids: CASSRGFRARNSPLHF. CDR3 in DNA: TGTGCCAGCTCACGAGGCTTCAGGGCGAGGAATTCACCCCTCCACTTT.